A single sample gave rise to the 31 T cell receptor beta chains below, sequenced in a study of a mutant IDH1 vaccine in newly diagnosed glioma. The time point is: baseline, week 1 (first vaccination visit). As for treatment: pre-vaccination baseline after standard-of-care therapy. Using immunoSEQ multiplex PCR, the repertoire was profiled, and TCRdb retains in-frame clones only, with some absent. The sample lists around 82,000 clones; roughly four fifths were seen once. The starting material was PBMCs, obtained from a glioma patient treated with radiotherapy, temozolomide or both. The receptor source for this set is a middle-aged man with glioma. Some clones in this sample may be carry-over from other donors' samples.

As DNA, the CDR3 is TGTGCCAGCAGCTTAGGGACAGGGAACACTGAAGCTTTCTTT. This encodes CASSLGTGNTEAFF. The gene calls are TRBV7-2 and TRBJ1-1; 7 bases agree with TRBD1. V gave up 1 base and J gave up 1 base; unmatched junction bases: 0. The CDR3 has 14 residues. Germline-derived CDR1 and CDR2 are SGHTA and FQGNSA.

The chain is built from TRBV19 and TRBJ1-2; D remains unclear. Germline V gives CDR1 LNHDA, CDR2 SQIVND (reference sequence). This CDR3 contains 13 residues. Between the trimmed V and J ends, which lost 3 bases and 7 bases, there was a span of 12 bases. CDR3 residues: CASSMGGSGGYTF. In DNA, the CDR3 is TGTGCCAGTAGTATGGGAGGGAGCGGTGGCTACACCTTC.

The CDR3 sequence is CASKSEVYNSPLHF. The DNA of the CDR3 is TGTGCCAGCAAATCGGAGGTATATAATTCACCCCTCCACTTT. The chain links TRBV2 to TRBJ1-6; no reliable D call. CDR1 is SNHLY and CDR2 is FYNNEI in the germline V gene. With 7 bases removed from V and 4 bases from J, the gap between germline ends came to 11 bases. The CDR3 contains 14 residues.

The chain has TRBV18 and TRBJ2-7; 11 bases match TRBD1. This CDR3 has 13 amino acids. After removal of 4 bases from V and 7 bases from J, the junction contained 3 bases not matched to a gene. CDR1 is KGHSH and CDR2 is LQKENI in the germline V gene. CDR3 in DNA: TGTGCCAGCTCACGGACAGGGGGCTGGGAGCAGTACTTC. Protein sequence: CASSRTGGWEQYF.

The chain recombines TRBV5-6 with TRBJ1-2; tentative D call: TRBD1 (5 bases). The CDR3 covers 12 residues. The ends were cut back, 1 base at V and 5 bases at J, with 6 bases in the middle. CDR1 is SGHDT, CDR2 YYEEEE, per germline. CDR3 loop: CASSLRGYGYTF. In nucleotides, the CDR3 is TGTGCCAGCAGCTTGCGGGGGTATGGCTACACCTTC.

This sequence joins TRBV6-1 and TRBJ1-2; D is possibly TRBD1 (5 bases). The V end lost 7 bases, the J end lost 3 bases, and 15 bases lay between the germline ends. The CDR3 has 14 amino acids. Germline V gene lookup returns CDR1 MNHNS and CDR2 SASEGT. This CDR3 reads CASIPLRGHYGYTF. DNA for the CDR3: TGTGCCAGCATCCCCCTGCGGGGACACTATGGCTACACCTTC.

This clone is a singleton in its sample. The chain uses TRBV29-1 and TRBJ2-1; 8 bases are shared with TRBD2. Unmatched junction bases numbered 5, after V lost 8 bases and J lost 2 bases. Looked up from germline, CDR1 is SQVTM and CDR2 is ANQGSEA. CDR3 length: 13 amino acids. CDR3 DNA sequence: TGCAGCTCGGGCGGGGGGACCTACAATGAGCAGTTCTTC. Protein sequence: CSSGGGTYNEQFF.

The chain links TRBV27 to TRBJ1-5; D gene unclear. Germline lookup yields CDR1 MNHEY and CDR2 SMNVEV (reference sequence). The V end was cut by 5 bases, the J end by 6 bases, with 8 bases between. This CDR3 region has 12 residues. CDR3 sequence reads: CASSTQTQPQHF. The CDR3 nucleotides read TGTGCCAGCAGTACACAGACTCAGCCCCAGCATTTT.

CDR3 nucleotides: TGTGCCAGCAGCCTCCGCGGGTCCTACGAGCAGTACTTC. It yields the protein CASSLRGSYEQYF. V gene TRBV9 combines with J gene TRBJ2-7, with D maybe TRBD2 (5 bases). From germline, CDR1 is SGDLS and CDR2 YYNGEE. This CDR3 has 13 residues. The V gene lost 4 bases and the J gene lost 1 base, with 9 bases spanning the gap.

The chain links TRBV6-5 to TRBJ1-5; 11 bases map to TRBD1. This CDR3 contains 15 residues. Losses at the gene ends were 6 bases for V and 5 bases for J; bases not matched to a gene: 6. Germline CDR1 and CDR2: MNHEY and SVGAGI. The DNA of the CDR3 is TGTGCCAGCAGCTCGGGACAGGGGGATTATCAGCCCCAGCATTTT. Its protein is CASSSGQGDYQPQHF.

The chain joins TRBV2 to TRBJ2-3; tentatively, D is TRBD2 (5 bases). Deletions cut 2 bases from V and 2 bases from J, with 11 bases between. Germline loops: CDR1 SNHLY, CDR2 FYNNEI. The CDR3 sequence is 15 residues long. Written as DNA, the CDR3 is TGTGCCAGCAGTGAATCCGCGGGCTACACAGATACGCAGTATTTT. This codes for CASSESAGYTDTQYF.

This chain uses TRBV4-1 with TRBJ1-5, with unresolved D. Trimming removed 4 bases at V and 0 bases at J, with 13 bases between. The CDR3 covers 16 residues. Germline assignment: CDR1 MGHRA and CDR2 YSYEKL. CDR3 sequence: CASSRESGISNQPQHF. Here the CDR3 DNA reads TGCGCCAGCAGCCGAGAATCGGGAATTAGCAATCAGCCCCAGCATTTT.

The chain joins TRBV30 to TRBJ1-5, with a tentative D call TRBD1 (6 bases). Germline CDR1 is GTSNPN and CDR2 is SVGIG (reference sequence). This CDR3 region has 17 residues. V was trimmed by 2 bases and J by 3 bases, leaving 20 bases between them. CDR3 protein: CAWSSRGGSRPNQPQHF. The CDR3 region has the DNA TGTGCCTGGAGTTCCAGGGGAGGTAGTAGACCCAATCAGCCCCAGCATTTT.

This chain links TRBV5-4 with TRBJ2-1, with 8 nucleotides matching TRBD2. The CDR3 sequence is 15 residues long. Per germline, CDR1 SGHNT and CDR2 YYREEE (reference sequence). V trimming: 2 bases; J trimming: 1 base; junction bases outside the gene matches: 2. CDR3 bases: TGTGCCAGCAGCTTTCGCGGGGGGTCCTACAATGAGCAGTTCTTC. It specifies CASSFRGGSYNEQFF. The whole variable domain, remainder taken from reference TRBV5-4 and TRBJ2-1, is ETGVTQSPTHLIKTRGQQVTLRCSSQSGHNTVSWYQQALGQGPQFIFQYYREEENGRGNFPPRFSGLQFPNYSSELNVNALELDDSALYLCASSFRGGSYNEQFFGPGTRLTVL.

The genes are TRBV19 and TRBJ1-1; D ambiguous. The germline V and J ends were trimmed by 6 bases and 0 bases, with 8 bases remaining between them. The length of the CDR3 is 13 residues. Germline V gene data show CDR1 as LNHDA and CDR2 as SQIVND (reference sequence). The CDR3 DNA follows: TGTGCCAGTAGGGAGGGATTGAACACTGAAGCTTTCTTT. Protein: CASREGLNTEAFF.

The chain combines TRBV19 with TRBJ2-6; D gene uncertain. Germline V CDR1 and CDR2: LNHDA, SQIVND (reference sequence). The ends were cut back, 9 bases at V and 2 bases at J, with 14 bases in the middle. The CDR3 has 15 amino acids. DNA of the CDR3: TGTGCCAGCCAGACGCCTGGGGCTGGGGCCAACGTCCTGACTTTC. It codes for CASQTPGAGANVLTF. The whole variable domain, filled in from reference TRBV19 and TRBJ2-6, reads DGGITQSPKYLFRKEGQNVTLSCEQNLNHDAMYWYRQDPGQGLRLIYYSQIVNDFQKGDIAEGYSVSREKKESFPLTVTSAQKNPTAFYLCASQTPGAGANVLTFGAGSRLTVL.

A word on this clone: The same CDR3 also results from other DNA sequences found in this sample. The V call is TRBV7-8, the J call TRBJ1-4; D gene ambiguous. This CDR3 comprises 14 residues. Germline CDR1 reads SGHVS; CDR2 reads FQNEAQ. V was trimmed by 5 bases and J by 2 bases, leaving 9 bases between them. In nucleotides, the CDR3 is TGTGCCAGCAGCCTCGGGTGGACTAATGAAAAACTGTTTTTT. Protein product: CASSLGWTNEKLFF.

The chain recombines TRBV5-1 with TRBJ2-1, with 13 positions matching TRBD2. There are 15 residues in the CDR3. From germline, CDR1 is SGHRS and CDR2 YFSETQ. V lost 3 bases and J lost 10; bases outside the gene matches: 7. The CDR3 coding sequence is TGCGCCAGCAGCTATACTAGCGGGGGGGCTGGAGAGCAGTTCTTC. This encodes CASSYTSGGAGEQFF.

The V call is TRBV7-7, the J call TRBJ2-5; 9 bases match TRBD2. The CDR3 has 14 amino acids. Germline V gene lookup returns CDR1 SSHAT and CDR2 FNYEAQ (reference sequence). The J segment lost 6 bases and the V segment lost 5 bases, leaving 7 bases of the junction unmatched. The CDR3 sequence is CASSLSGGMQTQYF. CDR3 DNA: TGTGCCAGCAGCCTTAGCGGGGGTATGCAGACCCAGTACTTC.

The J gene is TRBJ2-7, the V gene TRBV9; weak D call: TRBD2 (6 bases). The germline V gene has CDR1 SGDLS and CDR2 YYNGEE. The CDR3 loop spans 15 amino acids. V shed 1 base and J shed 3 bases, with 14 bases lying between them. CDR3 loop: CASSVRGGAVYEQYF. The DNA for the CDR3 is TGTGCCAGCAGCGTACGCGGAGGGGCGGTCTACGAGCAGTACTTC.

The V and J genes are TRBV6-5 and TRBJ2-7, with TRBD2 matching over 7 bases. V trimming: 6 bases; J trimming: 4 bases; junction bases outside the gene matches: 6. The CDR3 contains 13 residues. In germline, CDR1 is MNHEY, CDR2 SVGAGI. The CDR3 sequence is CASSQGGRYEQYF. For the CDR3, the DNA is TGTGCCAGCAGCCAGGGAGGGAGATACGAGCAGTACTTC.

The V call is TRBV2, the J call TRBJ2-5; TRBD1 or TRBD2 may be the D gene (5 bases each). Deletions cut 2 bases from V and 2 bases from J, with 12 bases between. The CDR3 is 15 amino acids. Germline CDR1 SNHLY, CDR2 FYNNEI. The CDR3 region has the DNA TGTGCCAGCAGTGAACGGGGCCCCAGTCAAGAGACCCAGTACTTC. Protein sequence: CASSERGPSQETQYF.

This clone showed up just once. This chain links TRBV7-8 with TRBJ1-6; tentatively, D is TRBD1 (6 bases). V was shortened by 0 bases and J by 7 bases, with 13 bases between the two germline ends. Germline CDR1 is SGHVS and CDR2 is FQNEAQ. The CDR3 loop spans 16 amino acids. In DNA, the CDR3 is TGTGCCAGCAGCTTAGCGAAGGGGGTGAGAAATTCACCCCTCCACTTT. Protein product: CASSLAKGVRNSPLHF.

The rearrangement joins TRBV2 to TRBJ1-1; tentatively, D is TRBD1 (5 bases). Trimming left V 2 bases short and J 8 bases short, with 9 bases between. The CDR3 length is 12 residues. Germline CDR1 reads SNHLY; CDR2 reads FYNNEI. For the CDR3, the DNA is TGTGCCAGCAGTGAACAGGGCCGAGAAGCTTTCTTT. This codes for CASSEQGREAFF.

V and J are TRBV2 and TRBJ1-2, with D possibly being TRBD1 (5 bases). V was shortened by 4 bases and J by 4 bases, with 10 bases between the two germline ends. Per germline, CDR1 SNHLY and CDR2 FYNNEI. This CDR3 comprises 13 residues. The CDR3, as DNA: TGTGCCAGCAGTGCGGGACTCCTCTATGGCTACACCTTC. Amino acids: CASSAGLLYGYTF.

The V gene is TRBV25-1, the J gene TRBJ2-7; 7 nucleotides match TRBD1. V lost 3 bases and J lost 7; bases outside the gene matches: 15. The CDR3 sequence is 16 residues long. Germline loops: CDR1 MGHDK, CDR2 SYGVNS. The CDR3 sequence is CASSDRRQGARREQYF. As DNA, the CDR3 is TGTGCCAGCAGTGATCGGCGACAGGGCGCGAGGAGGGAGCAGTACTTC.

The chain joins TRBV10-1 to TRBJ1-5; 7 bases map to TRBD1. V lost 5 bases, J lost 6 bases, and 4 bases stayed unmatched. The CDR3 is made up of 13 amino acids. Germline-derived CDR1 and CDR2 are WNHNN and SYGVQD (reference sequence). The CDR3 here is CASSRGPSQPQHF. CDR3 in DNA: TGCGCCAGCAGTAGGGGGCCTAGTCAGCCCCAGCATTTT.

This sequence joins TRBV6-5 and TRBJ1-2; 12 bases match TRBD1. The CDR3 has 14 residues. V shed 6 bases, J shed 8 bases, and the junction held 7 bases outside the gene matches. From germline, CDR1 is MNHEY and CDR2 SVGAGI. The DNA of the CDR3 is TGTGCCAGCAGCTCCGGGACAGGGGGCTTGGGCTACACCTTC. Protein sequence: CASSSGTGGLGYTF.

The chain uses TRBV7-3 and TRBJ2-2; TRBD2 agrees at 7 bases. The germline CDR1 and CDR2 sequences are SGHTA and FQGTGA. The CDR3 totals 13 residues. With V trimmed by 0 bases and J by 8 bases, 0 bases remained unmatched. The CDR3 DNA is TGTGCCAGCAGCTTAACGCGGGAGGGGGAGCTGTTTTTT. Residues: CASSLTREGELFF.

This chain joins TRBV6-1 and TRBJ1-2; weak D call: TRBD1 (5 bases). CDR1 is MNHNS and CDR2 is SASEGT in the germline V gene. The CDR3 is made up of 13 amino acids. V lost 4 bases and J 2 bases, leaving 8 bases between the germline ends. For the CDR3, the DNA is TGTGCCAGCAGTGCGACAGTCAACTATGGCTACACCTTC. Its translation: CASSATVNYGYTF.

The chain employs TRBV7-9 and TRBJ1-5, with 7 bases fitting TRBD1. Per the germline V gene, CDR1 is SEHNR and CDR2 is FQNEAQ (reference sequence). Unmatched junction bases numbered 4, after V lost 2 bases and J lost 3 bases. This CDR3 has 15 amino acids. The CDR3 DNA reads TGTGCCAGCAGCTTATCGACAGGGAACAATCAGCCCCAGCATTTT. Its protein product is CASSLSTGNNQPQHF.